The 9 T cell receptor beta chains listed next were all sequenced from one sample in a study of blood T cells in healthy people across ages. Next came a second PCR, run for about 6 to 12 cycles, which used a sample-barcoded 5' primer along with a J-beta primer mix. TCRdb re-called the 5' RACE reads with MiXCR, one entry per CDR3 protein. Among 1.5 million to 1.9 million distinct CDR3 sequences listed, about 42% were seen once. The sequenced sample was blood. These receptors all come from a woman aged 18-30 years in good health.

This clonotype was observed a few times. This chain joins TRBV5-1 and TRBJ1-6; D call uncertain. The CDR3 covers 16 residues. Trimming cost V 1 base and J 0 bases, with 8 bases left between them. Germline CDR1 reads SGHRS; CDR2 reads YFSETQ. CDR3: CASSLNSGSYNSPLHF. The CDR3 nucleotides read TGCGCCAGCAGCTTGAACAGTGGCTCCTATAATTCACCCCTCCACTTT. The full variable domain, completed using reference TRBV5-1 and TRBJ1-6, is KAGVTQTPRYLIKTRGQQVTLSCSPISGHRSVSWYQQTPGQGLQFLFEYFSETQRNKGNFPGRFSGRQFSNSRSEMNVSTLELGDSALYLCASSLNSGSYNSPLHFGNGTRLTVT.

CDR3 sequence: CANNKVPSTDTQYF. As DNA, the CDR3 is TGCGCCAACAACAAGGTCCCTAGCACAGATACGCAGTATTTT. The chain links TRBV5-1 to TRBJ2-3, with unresolved D. CDR3 length equals 14 residues. The germline V gene encodes CDR1 SGHRS and CDR2 YFSETQ. Between the trimmed V and J ends, which lost 9 bases and 0 bases, there was a span of 14 bases.

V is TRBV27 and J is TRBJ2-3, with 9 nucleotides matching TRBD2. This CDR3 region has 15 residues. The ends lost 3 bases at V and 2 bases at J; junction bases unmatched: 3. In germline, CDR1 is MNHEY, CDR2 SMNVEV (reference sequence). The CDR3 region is CASSLREGLTDTQYF. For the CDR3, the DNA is TGTGCCAGCAGTTTGCGGGAGGGCCTCACAGATACGCAGTATTTT.

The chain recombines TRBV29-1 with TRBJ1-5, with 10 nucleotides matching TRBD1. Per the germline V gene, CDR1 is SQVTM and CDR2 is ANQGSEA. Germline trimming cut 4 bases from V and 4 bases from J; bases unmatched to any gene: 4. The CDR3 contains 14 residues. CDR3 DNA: TGCAGCGTTGGAGACAGGGGGCGGAATCAGCCCCAGCATTTT. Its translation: CSVGDRGRNQPQHF.

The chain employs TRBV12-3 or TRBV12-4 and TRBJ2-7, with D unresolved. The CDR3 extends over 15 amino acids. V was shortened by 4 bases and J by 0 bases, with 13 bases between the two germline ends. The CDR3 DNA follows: TGTGCCAGCAGTTCCCGACACCTATCCTCCTACGAGCAGTACTTC. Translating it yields CASSSRHLSSYEQYF.

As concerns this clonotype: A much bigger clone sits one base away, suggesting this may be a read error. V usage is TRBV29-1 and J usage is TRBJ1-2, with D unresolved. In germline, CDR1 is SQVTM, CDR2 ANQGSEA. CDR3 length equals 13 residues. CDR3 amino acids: CCVDSGEVYGYTF. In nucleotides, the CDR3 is TGCTGCGTTGATAGTGGGGAAGTCTATGGCTACACCTTC.

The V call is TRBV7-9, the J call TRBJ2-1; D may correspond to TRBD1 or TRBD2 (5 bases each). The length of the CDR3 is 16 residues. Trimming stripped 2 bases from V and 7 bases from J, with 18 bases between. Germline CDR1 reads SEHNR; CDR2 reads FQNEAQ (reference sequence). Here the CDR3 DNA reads TGTGCCAGCAGCTTATTCCCTAGCTCAAAGGGGAATGAGCAGTTCTTC. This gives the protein CASSLFPSSKGNEQFF.

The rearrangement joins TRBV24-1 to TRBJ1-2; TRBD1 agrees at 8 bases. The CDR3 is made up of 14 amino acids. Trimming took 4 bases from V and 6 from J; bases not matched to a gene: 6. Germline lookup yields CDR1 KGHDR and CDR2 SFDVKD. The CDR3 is CATSDRRTGHGYTF. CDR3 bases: TGTGCCACCAGTGACCGTAGGACAGGGCATGGCTACACCTTC.

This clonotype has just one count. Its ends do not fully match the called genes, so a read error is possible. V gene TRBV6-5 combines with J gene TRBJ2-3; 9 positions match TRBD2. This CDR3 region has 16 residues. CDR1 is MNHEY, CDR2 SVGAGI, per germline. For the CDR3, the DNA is TGTGCCAGCAGTTTGGACCTAGCGGGGACGACAGGTACGCAGTATTTT. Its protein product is CASSLDLAGTTGTQYF.